The 25 T cell receptor beta chains listed next were all sequenced from one sample in a study of cytotoxic CD8 clonotypes in ibrutinib-treated CLL. The assay was immunoSEQ multiplex PCR, and TCRdb's table has in-frame clones only and misses some. Of a few hundred thousand clones listed, 70% are singletons. The source material was PBMCs, sampled after 24 months of ibrutinib treatment. The origin of the receptors is a human donor with chronic lymphocytic leukemia.

The rearrangement joins TRBV7-9 to TRBJ2-2, with D maybe TRBD2 (5 bases). V was clipped by 2 bases and J by 7 bases, with 14 bases between them. The CDR3 runs 15 residues. Per germline, CDR1 SEHNR and CDR2 FQNEAQ (reference sequence). The CDR3 nucleotides are TGTGCCAGCAGCTTACTACTAGACGGGGTCGGGGAGCTGTTTTTT. This sequence encodes CASSLLLDGVGELFF.

This clone was found a few times. This chain uses TRBV6-1 with TRBJ1-5; D might be TRBD1 (5 bases). Per germline, CDR1 MNHNS and CDR2 SASEGT. The CDR3 has 13 residues. With 3 bases removed from V and 8 bases from J, the gap between germline ends came to 11 bases. The CDR3 DNA sequence: TGTGCCAGCAGTGAGTCAGGGAGAGAGCCCCAGCATTTT. Its protein product is CASSESGREPQHF.

The chain employs TRBV7-6 and TRBJ1-1; perhaps TRBD1 as D (6 bases). Germline assignment: CDR1 SGHVS and CDR2 FNYEAQ. This CDR3 contains 14 residues. V lost 3 bases to trimming and J lost 7 bases, with 15 bases between them. CDR3 loop: CASSLGGPHGEAFF. CDR3 coding DNA: TGTGCCAGCAGCTTGGGGGGGCCTCATGGTGAAGCTTTCTTT.

The chain carries TRBV28 and TRBJ1-1; 11 nucleotides align to TRBD1. From germline, CDR1 is MDHEN and CDR2 SYDVKM. V shed 4 bases, J shed 11 bases, and the junction held 12 bases outside the gene matches. The CDR3 consists of 15 residues. The CDR3 DNA is TGTGCCAGCAGTTCCACAGAAGGGACAGGGGGAACGGCTTTCTTT. Amino acid sequence: CASSSTEGTGGTAFF.

The genes are TRBV27 and TRBJ1-1, with unresolved D. The ends were cut back, 0 bases at V and 3 bases at J, with 8 bases in the middle. Germline V gene lookup returns CDR1 MNHEY and CDR2 SMNVEV (reference sequence). This CDR3 region has 14 residues. CDR3 residues: CASSLSGRYTEAFF. In DNA, the CDR3 is TGTGCCAGCAGTTTATCGGGGAGGTACACTGAAGCTTTCTTT.

The count of this clone is one. This rearrangement joins TRBV10-3 to TRBJ2-5, with D perhaps matching TRBD1 (5 bases). The germline V and J ends were trimmed by 10 bases and 4 bases, with 19 bases remaining between them. The CDR3 is 14 amino acids. Germline V gene sequence: CDR1 ENHRY, CDR2 SYGVKD. CDR3 DNA sequence: TGTGCCACCGGTGATTATGGGGCCTCAGAGACCCAGTACTTC. Its translation is CATGDYGASETQYF.

The V and J genes are TRBV27 and TRBJ2-7; tentatively, D is TRBD2 (5 bases). This CDR3 spans 13 amino acids. V lost 5 bases to trimming and J lost 2 bases, with 10 bases between them. Germline lookup yields CDR1 MNHEY and CDR2 SMNVEV (reference sequence). The CDR3 nucleotides read TGTGCCAGCAGTCGCCGGGGTCCCTACGAGCAGTACTTC. This codes for CASSRRGPYEQYF.

The V and J genes are TRBV6-5 and TRBJ1-1; tentatively, D is TRBD1 (5 bases). Looked up from germline, CDR1 is MNHEY and CDR2 is SVGAGI. Trimming removed 7 bases at V and 0 bases at J, with 9 bases between. The CDR3 has 13 residues. CDR3 nucleotides: TGTGCCAGCAATCAGGGAGTGAACACTGAAGCTTTCTTT. Protein product: CASNQGVNTEAFF.

This clone was counted between two and nine times. CDR3 bases: TGTGCCAGCAGCGTAGGGGAGGGGGGTGAAGCTTTCTTT. Amino acids: CASSVGEGGEAFF. The chain links TRBV9 to TRBJ1-1, with D possibly being TRBD1 (6 bases). Trimming cost V 0 bases and J 7 bases, with 10 bases left between them. This CDR3 has 13 amino acids. CDR1 is SGDLS, CDR2 YYNGEE, per germline.

The chain recombines TRBV19 with TRBJ2-7; 8 bases match TRBD2. This CDR3 spans 17 amino acids. Unmatched junction bases numbered 20, after V lost 7 bases and J lost 6 bases. CDR1 is LNHDA, CDR2 SQIVND, per germline (reference sequence). This CDR3 reads CASTLSWGGLVLSEQYF. CDR3 bases: TGTGCCAGTACCCTATCCTGGGGGGGACTAGTATTATCCGAGCAGTACTTC.

The gene calls are TRBV5-6 and TRBJ2-3; 11 bases align to TRBD2. J lost 7 bases, V lost 5 bases, and 9 bases had no gene match. This CDR3 has 15 residues. The V gene's germline CDR1 is SGHDT and CDR2 YYEEEE. This CDR3 is CASRWGSGRAHTQYF. In nucleotides, the CDR3 is TGTGCCAGCAGGTGGGGTAGCGGGAGGGCCCATACGCAGTATTTT. Based on the CDR3 plus reference TRBV5-6 and TRBJ2-3, the full variable domain is DAGVTQSPTHLIKTRGQQVTLRCSPKSGHDTVSWYQQALGQGPQFIFQYYEEEERQRGNFPDRFSGHQFPNYSSELNVNALLLGDSALYLCASRWGSGRAHTQYFGPGTRLTVL.

The J gene is TRBJ1-1, the V gene TRBV4-3; TRBD1 matches 8 bases. Germline assignment: CDR1 LGHNA and CDR2 YSLEER. The CDR3 is 14 amino acids. Losses at the gene ends were 4 bases for V and 5 bases for J; bases not matched to a gene: 6. The CDR3 sequence is CASSPRGRGTEAFF. The CDR3 DNA is TGCGCCAGCAGCCCCAGGGGGCGCGGGACTGAAGCTTTCTTT.

This chain uses TRBV7-8 with TRBJ2-7, with D possibly being TRBD2 (6 bases). This CDR3 has 15 residues. V lost 0 bases, J lost 1 base, and 10 bases lay in between. The germline gives CDR1 SGHVS, CDR2 FQNEAQ. CDR3 sequence reads: CASSLAGGVSYEQYF. CDR3 nucleotide sequence: TGTGCCAGCAGCTTAGCGGGCGGGGTATCCTACGAGCAGTACTTC.

The gene calls are TRBV6-6 and TRBJ2-3; 9 nucleotides line up with TRBD2. CDR1 MNHNY and CDR2 SVGAGI come from the germline V gene (reference sequence). After removal of 7 bases from V and 2 bases from J, the junction contained 4 bases not matched to a gene. This CDR3 has 14 amino acids. The CDR3 nucleotides are TGTGCCAGCAAGGCGGGAGGGCCCACAGATACGCAGTATTTT. Its translation is CASKAGGPTDTQYF.

The CDR3 coding sequence is TGTGCCAGCAGTAGAGGGGGGGGACAACCTCTCTACGAGCAGTACTTC. Protein sequence: CASSRGGGQPLYEQYF. The chain combines TRBV28 with TRBJ2-7; tentative D call: TRBD2 (7 bases). In germline, CDR1 is MDHEN, CDR2 SYDVKM. V was clipped by 5 bases and J by 3 bases, with 20 bases between them. The CDR3 runs 16 residues.

The V gene is TRBV5-5, the J gene TRBJ2-7, with D perhaps TRBD2 (6 bases). CDR3 length equals 12 residues. The V gene lost 3 bases and the J gene lost 7 bases, with 11 bases spanning the gap. The germline V gene has CDR1 SGHKS and CDR2 YYEKEE (reference sequence). CDR3 residues: CASSWNSGEQYF. CDR3 in DNA: TGTGCCAGCAGCTGGAATAGCGGTGAGCAGTACTTC. The variable domain in full, completed from reference TRBV5-5 and TRBJ2-7, reads DAGVTQSPTHLIKTRGQQVTLRCSPISGHKSVSWYQQVLGQGPQFIFQYYEKEERGRGNFPDRFSARQFPNYSSELNVNALLLGDSALYLCASSWNSGEQYFGPGTRLTVT.

This clone was observed many times. The chain uses TRBV6-5 and TRBJ1-1; the D is unclear. Looked up from germline, CDR1 is MNHEY and CDR2 is SVGAGI. The CDR3 consists of 13 residues. V shed 5 bases and J shed 11 bases, with 18 bases lying between them. The CDR3 nucleotides are TGTGCCAGCAGTACCCTTATTCAGAATACGGCTTTCTTT. Amino acid sequence: CASSTLIQNTAFF.

The gene calls are TRBV6-5 and TRBJ2-7, with D perhaps TRBD1 (5 bases). Trimming stripped 0 bases from V and 3 bases from J, with 15 bases between. There are 16 residues in the CDR3. Germline lookup yields CDR1 MNHEY and CDR2 SVGAGI. CDR3 in amino acids: CASSYSGQGRVYEQYF. DNA for the CDR3: TGTGCCAGCAGTTACTCAGGGCAGGGAAGAGTCTACGAGCAGTACTTC.

This rearrangement joins TRBV10-2 to TRBJ2-3; D is perhaps TRBD1 or TRBD2 (5 bases each). The germline V gene has CDR1 WSHSY and CDR2 SAAADI. There are 20 residues in the CDR3. V was pared by 3 bases and J by 6 bases, with 31 bases between. CDR3 sequence: CASSEESGPPTILRLDTQYF. The CDR3 DNA sequence: TGCGCCAGCAGTGAAGAATCGGGACCTCCTACCATCCTTCGCCTGGATACGCAGTATTTT.

The chain employs TRBV27 and TRBJ2-2; tentative D call: TRBD1 (6 bases). In germline, CDR1 is MNHEY, CDR2 SMNVEV (reference sequence). Trimming pared 5 bases from V and 0 bases from J, leaving 19 bases between. This CDR3 has 18 amino acids. CDR3 in DNA: TGTGCCAGCAGTGTCGAGGGGACATGGGAACCGAACACCGGGGAGCTGTTTTTT. Its protein product is CASSVEGTWEPNTGELFF.

This clone was seen a few times. The rearrangement links TRBV28 to TRBJ1-1, with 8 bases identical to TRBD1. The CDR3 sequence is 12 residues long. Germline V lookup: CDR1 MDHEN, CDR2 SYDVKM. The V segment lost 7 bases and the J segment 6 bases; nucleotides outside the gene matches: 4. The CDR3 bases are TGTGCCAGCACCTCAGGGGGCCCTGAAGCTTTCTTT. Translating it yields CASTSGGPEAFF.

The CDR3 protein is CASSLGLAGAYNEQFF. CDR3 DNA: TGTGCCAGCAGTCTTGGACTAGCGGGGGCCTACAATGAGCAGTTCTTC. The chain carries TRBV28 and TRBJ2-1, with 13 bases lining up with TRBD2. The CDR3 totals 16 residues. The ends lost 5 bases at V and 2 bases at J; junction bases unmatched: 3. Germline-derived CDR1 and CDR2 are MDHEN and SYDVKM.

The chain links TRBV4-1 to TRBJ1-4; perhaps TRBD1 as D (5 bases). There are 15 residues in the CDR3. In germline, CDR1 is MGHRA, CDR2 YSYEKL. Trimming removed 0 bases from V and 7 bases from J, with 12 bases in between. The DNA for the CDR3 is TGCGCCAGCAGCCAAGAAAGGCGAGGGACTGAAAAACTGTTTTTT. Its protein is CASSQERRGTEKLFF.

The chain joins TRBV14 to TRBJ1-3; TRBD1 might be the D (5 bases). Germline loops: CDR1 SGHDN, CDR2 FVKESK. CDR3 length: 15 amino acids. The germline V and J ends were trimmed by 1 base and 0 bases, with 7 bases remaining between them. The chain's CDR3 is CASSQGQYSGNTIYF. The CDR3 nucleotides are TGTGCCAGCAGCCAAGGACAGTACTCTGGAAACACCATATATTTT.

This clone was observed a single time. The chain combines TRBV28 with TRBJ2-5, with TRBD2 matching 13 bases. This CDR3 is 16 amino acids long. From germline, CDR1 is MDHEN and CDR2 SYDVKM. Trimming at V came to 8 bases and at J to 5 bases, leaving 11 bases not matched to a gene. The CDR3, as DNA: TGTGCCAGCGAAAGGACTAGCGGGAGACTCGACGAGACCCAGTACTTC. Its protein is CASERTSGRLDETQYF.